Described below is a single T cell receptor beta chain sequence and its context. Its target is not known. The data stem from a study of T cells expressing NK-cell markers. Study-wide background: According to the study, TCR beta repertoires originated from sorted CD3+CD56+NKG2C+, CD3+CD56+NKG2C- and CD3+CD56-NKG2C+ T cells.

TCRdb re-called the 5' RACE reads and shows each CDR3 protein once, DNA omitted. Its clone listing holds about 260,000 distinct CDR3 sequences. The CDR3 contains 13 residues. Germline V lookup: CDR1 MNHNS, CDR2 SASEGT. Findings and limits, study-wide: In more than 5 donors, dominant CD3+CD56+NKG2C+ clonotypes ranked among the top 10 CD8+ clonotypes. In a handful of donors, dominant clonotypes made up roughly 28.3-65% of CD3+CD56-NKG2C+ cells.

The sample consisted of blood T cells: a sorted CD56 or NKG2C T cell subset, CD4+ or CD8+ T cells, or bulk PBMC T cells (not recorded which). The chain links TRBV6-1 to TRBJ1-4. The sequence was collected from a man between 18 and 35 years old in good health. CDR3 residues: CASSWATNEKLFF.